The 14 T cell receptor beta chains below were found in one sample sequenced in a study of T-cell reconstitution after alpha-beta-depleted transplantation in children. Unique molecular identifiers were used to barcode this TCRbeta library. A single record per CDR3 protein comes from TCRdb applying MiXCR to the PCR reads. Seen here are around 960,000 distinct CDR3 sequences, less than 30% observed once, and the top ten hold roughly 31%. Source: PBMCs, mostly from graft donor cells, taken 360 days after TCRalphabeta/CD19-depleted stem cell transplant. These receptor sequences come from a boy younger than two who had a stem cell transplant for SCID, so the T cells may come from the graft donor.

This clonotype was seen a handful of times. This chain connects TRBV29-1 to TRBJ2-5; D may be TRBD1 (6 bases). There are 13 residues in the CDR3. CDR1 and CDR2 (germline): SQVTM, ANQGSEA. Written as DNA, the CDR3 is TGCACCTCGTGCAGGGGTTTTAGGGAGACCCAGTACTTC. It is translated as CTSCRGFRETQYF.

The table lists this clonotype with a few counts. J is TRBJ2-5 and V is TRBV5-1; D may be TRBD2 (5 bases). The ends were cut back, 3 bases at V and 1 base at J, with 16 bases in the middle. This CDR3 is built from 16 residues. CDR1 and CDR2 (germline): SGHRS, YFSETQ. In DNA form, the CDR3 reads TGCGCCAGCAGCTCCCCTCCCTTGAGGGTCCAAGAGACCCAGTACTTC. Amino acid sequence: CASSSPPLRVQETQYF.

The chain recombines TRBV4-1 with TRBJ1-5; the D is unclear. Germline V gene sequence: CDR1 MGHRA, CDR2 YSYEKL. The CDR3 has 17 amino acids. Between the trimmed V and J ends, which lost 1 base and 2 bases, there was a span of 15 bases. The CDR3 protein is CASSQALEASGNQPQHF. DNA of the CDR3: TGCGCCAGCAGCCAAGCCCTAGAGGCCTCTGGCAATCAGCCCCAGCATTTT.

CDR3 residues: CASSYYGTGEAQPQHF. In nucleotides, the CDR3 is TGTGCCAGCAGTTACTACGGGACAGGGGAGGCTCAGCCCCAGCATTTT. This chain links TRBV6-5 with TRBJ1-5, with 10 bases that match TRBD1. Germline CDR1 and CDR2: MNHEY and SVGAGI. This CDR3 comprises 16 residues. Losses at the gene ends were 1 base for V and 6 bases for J; bases not matched to a gene: 6.

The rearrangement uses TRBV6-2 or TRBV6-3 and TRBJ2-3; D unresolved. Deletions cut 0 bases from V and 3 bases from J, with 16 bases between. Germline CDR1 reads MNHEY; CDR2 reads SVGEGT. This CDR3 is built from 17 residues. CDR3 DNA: TGTGCCAGCAGTTACTCTCCACCGGGTCATCAAACAGATACGCAGTATTTT. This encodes CASSYSPPGHQTDTQYF.

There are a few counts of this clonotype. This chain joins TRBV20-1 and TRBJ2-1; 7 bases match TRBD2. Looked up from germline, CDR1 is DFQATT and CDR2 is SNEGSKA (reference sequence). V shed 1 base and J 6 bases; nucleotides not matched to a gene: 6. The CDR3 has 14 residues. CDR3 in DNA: TGCAGTGCTAGAGCTCCGACTAGCCCCAATGAGCAGTTCTTC. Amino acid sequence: CSARAPTSPNEQFF.

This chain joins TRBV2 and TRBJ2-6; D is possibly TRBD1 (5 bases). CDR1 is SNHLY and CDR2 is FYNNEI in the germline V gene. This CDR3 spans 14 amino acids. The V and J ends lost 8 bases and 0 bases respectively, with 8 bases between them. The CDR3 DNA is TGTGCCAGCGGGGCCCTCTCTGGGGCCAACGTCCTGACTTTC. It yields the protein CASGALSGANVLTF.

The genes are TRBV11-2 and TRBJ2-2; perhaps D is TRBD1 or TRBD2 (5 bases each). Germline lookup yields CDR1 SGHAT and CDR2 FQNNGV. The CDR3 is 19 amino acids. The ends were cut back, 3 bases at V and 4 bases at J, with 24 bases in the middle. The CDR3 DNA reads TGTGCCAGCAGCTTCCGCCCCTTCGATACCGGGACCGCCACCGGGGAGCTGTTTTTT. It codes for CASSFRPFDTGTATGELFF.

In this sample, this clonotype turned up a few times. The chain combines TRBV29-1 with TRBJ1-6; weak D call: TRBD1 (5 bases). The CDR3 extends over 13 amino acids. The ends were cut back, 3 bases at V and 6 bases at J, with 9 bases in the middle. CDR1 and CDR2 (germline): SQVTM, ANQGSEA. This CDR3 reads CSVDRQPNSPLHF. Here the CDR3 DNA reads TGCAGCGTTGATCGACAGCCTAATTCACCCCTCCACTTT.

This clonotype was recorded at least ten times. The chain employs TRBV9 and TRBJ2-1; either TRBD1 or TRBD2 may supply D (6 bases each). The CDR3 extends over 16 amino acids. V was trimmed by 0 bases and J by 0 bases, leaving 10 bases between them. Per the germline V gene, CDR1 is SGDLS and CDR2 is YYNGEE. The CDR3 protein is CASSVDEGGSYNEQFF. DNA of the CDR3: TGTGCCAGCAGCGTAGATGAGGGGGGCTCCTACAATGAGCAGTTCTTC.

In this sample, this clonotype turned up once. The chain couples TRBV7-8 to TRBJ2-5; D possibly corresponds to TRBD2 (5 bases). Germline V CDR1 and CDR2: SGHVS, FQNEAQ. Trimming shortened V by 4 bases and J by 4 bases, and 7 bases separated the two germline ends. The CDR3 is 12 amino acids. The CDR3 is CASSWGAETQYF. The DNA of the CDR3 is TGTGCCAGCAGCTGGGGAGCAGAGACCCAGTACTTC.

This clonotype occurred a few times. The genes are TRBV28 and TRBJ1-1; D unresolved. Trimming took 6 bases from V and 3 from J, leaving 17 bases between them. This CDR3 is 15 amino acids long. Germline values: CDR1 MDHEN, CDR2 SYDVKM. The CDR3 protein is CASSYPRVFDTEAFF. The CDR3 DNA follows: TGTGCCAGCAGCTACCCTAGGGTCTTCGACACTGAAGCTTTCTTT.

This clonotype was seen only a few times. This CDR3 is CASSFQRYYNEQFF. The CDR3 region has the DNA TGTGCCAGCAGTTTCCAGCGATACTACAATGAGCAGTTCTTC. The chain carries TRBV28 and TRBJ2-1; no clear D. The V gene's germline CDR1 is MDHEN and CDR2 SYDVKM. CDR3 length equals 14 residues. The V gene lost 3 bases and the J gene lost 3 bases, with 9 bases spanning the gap.

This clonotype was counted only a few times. The CDR3 spells CASSSSGRRVWTGELFF. The CDR3 bases are TGTGCCAGCAGTTCCTCAGGACGGAGGGTGTGGACCGGGGAGCTGTTTTTT. The chain carries TRBV12-3 or TRBV12-4 and TRBJ2-2; TRBD2 is a possible D gene (6 bases). V was trimmed by 4 bases and J by 5 bases, leaving 20 bases between them. CDR3 length: 17 amino acids.